Presented here are 30 T cell receptor beta chains from one specimen sequenced in a study of T cell repertoires in ileal Crohn's disease. Using immunoSEQ multiplex PCR, the repertoire was profiled, and TCRdb retains in-frame clones only, with some absent. The repertoire holds about 16,000 clones, roughly two thirds seen once, with under 6% in the top ten. The specimen was ileal tissue. These receptors came from an adult with Crohn's disease.

This clone was observed a single time. The V gene is TRBV29-1, the J gene TRBJ2-5; a weak D match, TRBD1 (6 bases). Germline V gene lookup returns CDR1 SQVTM and CDR2 ANQGSEA. Trimming took 7 bases from V and 3 from J, leaving 24 bases between them. CDR3 length: 16 residues. The CDR3 loop reads CSAADLWGRREETQYF. CDR3 coding DNA: TGCAGCGCTGCGGATTTATGGGGGCGCAGGGAAGAGACCCAGTACTTC.

This chain connects TRBV25-1 to TRBJ2-1; D might be TRBD2 (5 bases). In germline, CDR1 is MGHDK, CDR2 SYGVNS. CDR3 length equals 14 residues. Trimming cost V 8 bases and J 0 bases, with 11 bases left between them. The CDR3 DNA follows: TGTGCCAGCGGCGGGTCTTCCTCCTACAATGAGCAGTTCTTC. Amino acid sequence: CASGGSSSYNEQFF.

The CDR3, as DNA: TGTGCCAGCAGAAAGGAGACAGGGGGTTTTTCACCCCTCCACTTT. It codes for CASRKETGGFSPLHF. The genes are TRBV25-1 and TRBJ1-6, with 9 nucleotides matching TRBD1. CDR1 and CDR2 from the germline V gene are MGHDK and SYGVNS. V lost 6 bases to trimming and J lost 9 bases; unmatched junction nucleotides: 9. The CDR3 has 15 residues.

CDR3 residues: CASSLWGTANTEAFF. The CDR3 DNA reads TGTGCCAGCAGCCTATGGGGGACAGCGAACACTGAAGCTTTCTTT. The J gene is TRBJ1-1, the V gene TRBV7-2; TRBD1 matches at 7 bases. CDR1 is SGHTA and CDR2 is FQGNSA in the germline V gene. This CDR3 contains 15 residues. The trim removed 5 bases at V and 1 base at J, leaving 7 bases unmatched.

As to this clone: Other DNA sequences in this specimen translate into the identical CDR3. The chain links TRBV27 to TRBJ1-2; D is unclear. Germline V lookup: CDR1 MNHEY, CDR2 SMNVEV (reference sequence). V lost 3 bases, J lost 1 base, and 6 bases lay in between. This CDR3 has 13 residues. This CDR3 is CASSLGLNYGYTF. The CDR3 DNA reads as TGTGCCAGCAGTTTGGGCCTTAACTATGGCTACACCTTC.

This clone was counted only a few times. This chain connects TRBV6-4 to TRBJ2-1; 10 bases map to TRBD2. Germline-derived CDR1 and CDR2 are MRHNA and SNTAGT. This CDR3 region has 15 residues. With 2 bases clipped from V and 7 bases from J, the junction kept 5 bases outside the gene matches. The CDR3 nucleotides are TGTGCCAGCAGTGACCTAGCGGGAGTAGGAAATGAGCAGTTCTTC. Translation: CASSDLAGVGNEQFF.

The chain's CDR3 is CSVAANYEQYF. DNA of the CDR3: TGCAGCGTGGCGGCTAACTACGAGCAGTACTTC. The rearrangement links TRBV29-1 to TRBJ2-7; D not resolved. Per germline, CDR1 SQVTM and CDR2 ANQGSEA. This CDR3 has 11 residues. V lost 6 bases and J lost 3, with 9 bases in between.

V is TRBV27 and J is TRBJ1-4, with 8 bases matching TRBD1. CDR3 length: 14 residues. Germline assignment: CDR1 MNHEY and CDR2 SMNVEV (reference sequence). Trimming removed 6 bases from V and 8 bases from J; junction bases left unmatched: 8. CDR3 region: CASRKTGVGEKLFF. The CDR3 DNA sequence: TGTGCCAGCAGGAAGACAGGGGTGGGGGAAAAACTGTTTTTT. Variable domain in full (rest from reference TRBV27 and TRBJ1-4): EAQVTQNPRYLITVTGKKLTVTCSQNMNHEYMSWYRQDPGLGLRQIYYSMNVEVTDKGDVPEGYKVSRKEKRNFPLILESPSPNQTSLYFCASRKTGVGEKLFFGSGTQLSVL.

The chain combines TRBV2 with TRBJ2-1; tentative D call: TRBD2 (6 bases). Germline V gives CDR1 SNHLY, CDR2 FYNNEI. Trimming removed 1 base from V and 4 bases from J, with 8 bases in between. This CDR3 is built from 14 residues. The CDR3 bases are TGTGCCAGCAGTGAAGACGGGAGATACAATGAGCAGTTCTTC. It yields the protein CASSEDGRYNEQFF. Using reference TRBV2 and TRBJ2-1 for the parts outside the CDR3, the full variable domain is EPEVTQTPSHQVTQMGQEVILRCVPISNHLYFYWYRQILGQKVEFLVSFYNNEISEKSEIFDDQFSVERPDGSNFTLKIRSTKLEDSAMYFCASSEDGRYNEQFFGPGTRLTVL.

The chain couples TRBV27 to TRBJ2-7; tentative D call: TRBD1 (6 bases). Germline-derived CDR1 and CDR2 are MNHEY and SMNVEV (reference sequence). This CDR3 spans 11 amino acids. With 8 bases removed from V and 3 bases from J, the gap between germline ends came to 8 bases. The CDR3 is CASGQIYEQYF. The CDR3 DNA reads TGTGCCAGCGGACAGATCTACGAGCAGTACTTC.

The rearrangement links TRBV25-1 to TRBJ2-1; D gene uncertain. CDR1 and CDR2 from the germline V gene are MGHDK and SYGVNS. V was clipped by 2 bases and J by 3 bases, with 11 bases between them. There are 15 residues in the CDR3. Written as DNA, the CDR3 is TGTGCCAGCAGTGAACCCGGTCGCCACTACAATGAGCAGTTCTTC. Amino acids: CASSEPGRHYNEQFF.

This clone was seen a handful of times. The chain couples TRBV18 to TRBJ1-6, with a tentative D call TRBD1 (5 bases). Germline V gives CDR1 KGHSH, CDR2 LQKENI. V was cut by 4 bases and J by 3 bases, with 16 bases left in between. There are 17 residues in the CDR3. The CDR3 loop reads CASSRQGTLSYNSPLHF. CDR3 coding DNA: TGTGCCAGCTCACGCCAGGGAACCCTGAGCTATAATTCACCCCTCCACTTT.

In DNA, the CDR3 is TGTGCCAGCAGCCATCCCGGGACTAGCTGGGAGACCCAGTACTTC. The encoded protein is CASSHPGTSWETQYF. The gene calls are TRBV13 and TRBJ2-5; 9 bases map to TRBD2. V lost 5 bases and J lost 5; bases outside the gene matches: 9. This CDR3 contains 15 residues. Germline V gives CDR1 PRHDT, CDR2 FYEKMQ (reference sequence).

The chain has TRBV5-4 and TRBJ1-2; TRBD1 is a possible D gene (6 bases). The CDR3 length is 15 residues. The V end was cut by 4 bases, the J end by 4 bases, with 17 bases between. Germline CDR1 and CDR2: SGHNT and YYREEE (reference sequence). Written as DNA, the CDR3 is TGTGCCAGCAGCCCTCGGGGGGGCCTAACCTATGGCTACACCTTC. This sequence encodes CASSPRGGLTYGYTF.

V gene TRBV30 combines with J gene TRBJ2-5; tentatively, D is TRBD1 (5 bases). Per germline, CDR1 GTSNPN and CDR2 SVGIG (reference sequence). There are 12 residues in the CDR3. V shed 3 bases and J shed 1 base, with 6 bases lying between them. The CDR3 here is CAWRQAQETQYF. CDR3 bases: TGTGCCTGGAGACAGGCCCAAGAGACCCAGTACTTC. Full variable domain (missing parts from reference TRBV30 and TRBJ2-5): SQTIHQWPATLVQPVGSPLSLECTVEGTSNPNLYWYRQAAGRGLQLLFYSVGIGQISSEVPQNLSASRPQDRQFILSSKKLLLSDSGFYLCAWRQAQETQYFGPGTRLLVL.

This chain connects TRBV25-1 to TRBJ1-2; TRBD1 agrees at 7 bases. J lost 6 bases, V lost 4 bases, and 5 bases had no gene match. The CDR3 runs 13 residues. Germline V gene data show CDR1 as MGHDK and CDR2 as SYGVNS. The CDR3 nucleotides read TGTGCCAGCAGTGCAGGACAGGTACATGGCTACACCTTC. Its protein is CASSAGQVHGYTF.

Judged by abundance, this clone is medium-sized (0.01 to 0.1%). This sequence joins TRBV27 and TRBJ2-1; D is possibly TRBD2 (7 bases). V lost 2 bases and J lost 10, with 21 bases in between. In germline, CDR1 is MNHEY, CDR2 SMNVEV (reference sequence). The CDR3 extends over 16 amino acids. The CDR3 DNA reads TGTGCCAGCAGTTTAAGGGGGTCGGCGGGAGCTACGGAGCAGTTCTTC. It translates to CASSLRGSAGATEQFF.

The genes are TRBV6-1 and TRBJ2-7; TRBD2 is a possible D gene (5 bases). CDR3 size: 13 residues. The germline V gene encodes CDR1 MNHNS and CDR2 SASEGT. V lost 10 bases and J 2 bases, leaving 15 bases between the germline ends. The CDR3 nucleotides read TGTGCCACCACCCGAGGGCCAACCTACGAGCAGTACTTC. Protein sequence: CATTRGPTYEQYF.

This chain connects TRBV11-3 to TRBJ1-1; possibly TRBD1 for D (6 bases). CDR3 size: 14 residues. V was pared by 1 base and J by 3 bases, with 9 bases between. Germline V gene sequence: CDR1 SGHNT, CDR2 YENEEA. The CDR3 loop reads CASSLVGGDTEAFF. The CDR3 bases are TGTGCCAGCAGCTTAGTAGGGGGAGACACTGAAGCTTTCTTT.

The J gene is TRBJ2-1, the V gene TRBV6-1; 13 nucleotides agree with TRBD2. This CDR3 has 15 amino acids. Trimming removed 6 bases from V and 7 bases from J; junction bases left unmatched: 6. CDR1 and CDR2 (germline): MNHNS, SASEGT. CDR3 DNA: TGTGCCAGCAGCTCACTAGCGGGAGGGCCAAATGAGCAGTTCTTC. Protein: CASSSLAGGPNEQFF.

V and J are TRBV11-3 and TRBJ2-7; TRBD2 matches at 12 bases. Germline V CDR1 and CDR2: SGHNT, YENEEA. V lost 5 bases to trimming and J lost 2 bases; unmatched junction nucleotides: 7. This CDR3 has 16 residues. The chain's CDR3 is CASSPRLAGGTYEQYF. The DNA of the CDR3 is TGTGCCAGCAGCCCCCGCCTAGCGGGAGGGACCTACGAGCAGTACTTC.

This chain links TRBV2 with TRBJ1-1, with 9 bases identical to TRBD1. The germline V gene encodes CDR1 SNHLY and CDR2 FYNNEI. J gave up 3 bases and V 3 bases, and 2 bases lay outside the gene matches. The CDR3 has 14 amino acids. The CDR3: CASSETGGDTEAFF. CDR3 coding DNA: TGTGCCAGCAGTGAGACAGGGGGGGACACTGAAGCTTTCTTT. Complete variable domain (other parts from reference TRBV2 and TRBJ1-1): EPEVTQTPSHQVTQMGQEVILRCVPISNHLYFYWYRQILGQKVEFLVSFYNNEISEKSEIFDDQFSVERPDGSNFTLKIRSTKLEDSAMYFCASSETGGDTEAFFGQGTRLTVV.

As regards this clone: A junction end diverges from the germline sequence, so it may reflect a read error. The V and J genes are TRBV7-7 and TRBJ1-1; no definite D call. The length of the CDR3 is 13 residues. The germline V gene encodes CDR1 SSHAT and CDR2 FNYEAQ (reference sequence). This CDR3 reads CASSATVDTEAFF. The CDR3 region has the DNA TGTGCTAGCAGCGCAACGGTGGACACTGAAGCTTTCTTT.

The CDR3 sequence: CASSLREWANEQFF. The CDR3 DNA sequence: TGTGCCAGCAGCTTGCGGGAGTGGGCGAATGAGCAGTTCTTC. The V and J genes are TRBV11-3 and TRBJ2-1, with 7 bases identical to TRBD2. The CDR3 contains 14 residues. V shed 3 bases and J 7 bases; nucleotides not matched to a gene: 6. CDR1 and CDR2 (germline): SGHNT, YENEEA.

The chain has TRBV5-6 and TRBJ2-2; 10 bases are a match to TRBD1. The CDR3 is 17 amino acids. V trimming: 4 bases; J trimming: 7 bases; junction bases outside the gene matches: 13. Germline CDR1 and CDR2: SGHDT and YYEEEE. CDR3 loop: CASSLIGGTGEYGELFF. The CDR3 DNA follows: TGTGCCAGCAGCCTGATCGGTGGGACAGGGGAATACGGGGAGCTGTTTTTT.

V is TRBV4-1 and J is TRBJ2-2, with 8 bases fitting TRBD2. CDR3 length: 15 residues. Trimming took 5 bases from V and 1 from J; bases not matched to a gene: 3. CDR1 and CDR2 (germline): MGHRA, YSYEKL. As DNA, the CDR3 is TGCGCCAGCAGCGCGGGGGGCTTGAACACCGGGGAGCTGTTTTTT. It encodes CASSAGGLNTGELFF.

This chain joins TRBV6-5 and TRBJ2-7; maybe TRBD1 (5 bases). The CDR3 spans 13 residues. V was cut by 2 bases and J by 4 bases, with 9 bases left in between. CDR1 is MNHEY and CDR2 is SVGAGI in the germline V gene. Here the CDR3 DNA reads TGTGCCAGCAGTTACAGGGGCGGTTACGAGCAGTACTTC. This encodes CASSYRGGYEQYF.

This sequence joins TRBV7-7 and TRBJ1-5; D call uncertain. Per germline, CDR1 SSHAT and CDR2 FNYEAQ (reference sequence). V lost 2 bases, J lost 4 bases, and 9 bases lay in between. The CDR3 is 14 residues long. The CDR3 sequence: CASSLNSQNQPQHF. The CDR3 DNA reads TGTGCCAGCAGCTTAAACAGCCAGAATCAGCCCCAGCATTTT.

The rearrangement joins TRBV19 to TRBJ2-5; 7 positions agree with TRBD2. With 0 bases clipped from V and 6 bases from J, the junction kept 1 base outside the gene matches. This CDR3 comprises 13 residues. The germline V gene has CDR1 LNHDA and CDR2 SQIVND (reference sequence). In DNA, the CDR3 is TGTGCCAGTAGTATAGAGCGGGAGAAGACCCAGTACTTC. Amino acid sequence: CASSIEREKTQYF.

CDR3 nucleotide sequence: TGTGCCAGCAGTGACCAGGGACTAGCGGGTTCCTACGAGCAGTACTTC. This codes for CASSDQGLAGSYEQYF. V and J are TRBV6-1 and TRBJ2-7; 12 bases are a match to TRBD2. Trimming removed 3 bases from V and 1 base from J; junction bases left unmatched: 4. The germline CDR1 and CDR2 sequences are MNHNS and SASEGT. The CDR3 has 16 amino acids.